The subject of this entry is one T cell receptor (beta chain). Antigen specificity is unknown. Every immunoSEQ plate was one replicate of a subset's evenly spread DNA. Clones were sequenced by immunoSEQ multiplex PCR, and TCRdb holds only the in-frame ones, with some missing. The data contain about 95,000 clones, around two thirds of them singletons. The germline V and J ends were trimmed by 0 bases and 7 bases, with 20 bases remaining between them. The length of the CDR3 is 17 residues. The germline CDR1 and CDR2 sequences are SEHNR and FQNEAQ (reference sequence). The entry originates in a study of shared clonotypes between healthy human individuals. Study results and caveats: Inspection by rarefaction showed sorted-subset sequencing to be incomplete despite large depth.

CD8 memory was a combination of CD45RO+ cells and CCR7-negative CD45RA+ TemRA cells. Sequencing input: memory CD8+ T cells sorted from blood. Subset described: CD45RO+ cells pooled with CCR7-negative TemRA cells. The sequence came from a man aged 30-40 years in good health. This chain joins TRBV7-9 and TRBJ2-3; weak D call: TRBD1 (6 bases). The CDR3 DNA sequence: TGTGCCAGCAGCTTAGCGGTCACAGGGTACCGCGGTAATACGCAGTATTTT. Translating gives CASSLAVTGYRGNTQYF.